Below are 19 T cell receptor beta chains sequenced from a single sample in a study of T cell responses to AZD1222 COVID-19 vaccine. The table came from immunoSEQ multiplex PCR; TCRdb's copy has only in-frame clones and leaves some out. The sample yields 74,000 or so clones, 80% to 90% seen once. Material: peripheral blood, obtained on day 0 of AZD1222 vaccination. The origin of the receptors is an adult in good health.

The V gene is TRBV19, the J gene TRBJ2-7; D may match TRBD1 or TRBD2 (5 bases each). Germline V gives CDR1 LNHDA, CDR2 SQIVND (reference sequence). With 5 bases removed from V and 4 bases from J, the gap between germline ends came to 15 bases. The CDR3 is 14 amino acids. DNA for the CDR3: TGTGCCAGTAGTCTCACCGGGACCCGATACGAGCAGTACTTC. Translated, it gives CASSLTGTRYEQYF.

The rearrangement uses TRBV7-2 and TRBJ1-2, with TRBD1 matching 7 bases. From germline, CDR1 is SGHTA and CDR2 FQGNSA. V gave up 11 bases and J gave up 6 bases; unmatched junction bases: 12. This CDR3 comprises 13 residues. The CDR3 DNA sequence: TGTGCCCTTGTTCCCGGGACAGCTGATGGCTACACCTTC. Translation gives CALVPGTADGYTF.

The rearrangement links TRBV3-1 (or the pseudogene TRBV3-2) to TRBJ2-6; no firm D call. Deletions cut 2 bases from V and 0 bases from J, with 11 bases between. In germline, CDR1 is LGHDT, CDR2 YNNKEL (reference sequence). This CDR3 spans 17 amino acids. The CDR3 spells CASSQTILRSGANVLTF. CDR3 coding DNA: TGTGCCAGCAGCCAAACCATCCTCCGCTCTGGGGCCAACGTCCTGACTTTC.

The chain employs TRBV1 and TRBJ2-1. TRBV1 is given as a pseudogene. This CDR3 is 17 amino acids long. The CDR3 DNA follows: TGCACCAGCAGCCAAGACAGGGGGGGCGTACCCTACAATGAGCAGTTCTTC. Protein sequence: CTSSQDRGGVPYNEQFF.

In this sample, this clone turned up once. The V gene is TRBV29-1, the J gene TRBJ1-1; the D is unclear. Looked up from germline, CDR1 is SQVTM and CDR2 is ANQGSEA. CDR3 size: 12 residues. Between the trimmed V and J ends, which lost 4 bases and 4 bases, there was a span of 10 bases. Written as DNA, the CDR3 is TGCAGCGTTGTCATACAGCTCACTGAAGCTTTCTTT. It encodes CSVVIQLTEAFF. The whole variable domain, filled in from reference TRBV29-1 and TRBJ1-1, reads SAVISQKPSRDICQRGTSLTIQCQVDSQVTMMFWYRQQPGQSLTLIATANQGSEATYESGFVIDKFPISRPNLTFSTLTVSNMSPEDSSIYLCSVVIQLTEAFFGQGTRLTVV.

V and J are TRBV7-2 and TRBJ1-2, with 10 positions matching TRBD1. This CDR3 has 16 residues. Germline V gene data show CDR1 as SGHTA and CDR2 as FQGNSA. J gave up 4 bases and V 3 bases, and 8 bases lay outside the gene matches. This CDR3 reads CASSLYGTGVAYGYTF. The CDR3 DNA is TGTGCCAGCAGCTTGTATGGGACAGGGGTTGCCTATGGCTACACCTTC.

This chain joins TRBV4-3 and TRBJ1-2, with 7 positions matching TRBD1. The junction had 4 bases not matched to a gene; V was cut back by 0 bases and J by 3 bases. The CDR3 length is 15 residues. The germline V gene encodes CDR1 LGHNA and CDR2 YSLEER. The CDR3 bases are TGCGCCAGCAGCCAAGAACAGGGGTGGGACTATGGCTACACCTTC. Its translation is CASSQEQGWDYGYTF.

This clone came up many times. This rearrangement joins TRBV20-1 to TRBJ1-5, with D uncertain. With 5 bases removed from V and 3 bases from J, the gap between germline ends came to 5 bases. The CDR3 contains 11 residues. Germline V gene lookup returns CDR1 DFQATT and CDR2 SNEGSKA (reference sequence). The CDR3 DNA is TGCAGTGCTCGAATCAATCAGCCCCAGCATTTT. This translates into CSARINQPQHF.

V gene TRBV5-3 combines with J gene TRBJ2-5, with TRBD2 matching 12 bases. TRBV5-3 is filed as an ORF, its function uncertain. Trimming took 0 bases from V and 5 from J; bases not matched to a gene: 11. This CDR3 region has 18 residues. This CDR3 is CARSLGLAGARSRETQYF. For the CDR3, the DNA is TGTGCCAGAAGCTTGGGACTAGCGGGAGCTCGTTCCCGGGAGACCCAGTACTTC.

Comment on this clone: The junction shows a germline mismatch at one end, possibly a read error. CDR3 loop: CASSQQGEALF. CDR3 DNA: TGTGCCAGCAGCCAACAGGGGGAAGCTCTCTTT. The chain has TRBV5-4 and TRBJ1-1; 8 bases match TRBD1. The CDR3 loop spans 11 amino acids. Germline V gene lookup returns CDR1 SGHNT and CDR2 YYREEE (reference sequence). The whole variable domain, remainder taken from reference TRBV5-4 and TRBJ1-1, is ETGVTQSPTHLIKTRGQQVTLRCSSQSGHNTVSWYQQALGQGPQFIFQYYREEENGRGNFPPRFSGLQFPNYSSELNVNALELDDSALYLCASSQQGEALFGQGTRLTVV.

CDR3: CASSLAGASEAFF. The CDR3 region has the DNA TGTGCCAGCAGCTTGGCAGGGGCATCGGAAGCTTTCTTT. The rearrangement links TRBV7-9 to TRBJ1-1; tentative D call: TRBD1 (6 bases). Germline V gene lookup returns CDR1 SEHNR and CDR2 FQNEAQ (reference sequence). The V end was cut by 3 bases, the J end by 8 bases, with 13 bases between. The CDR3 spans 13 residues.

The V and J genes are TRBV5-4 and TRBJ1-4; 8 bases line up with TRBD1. From germline, CDR1 is SGHNT and CDR2 YYREEE (reference sequence). The ends lost 7 bases at V and 2 bases at J; junction bases unmatched: 1. The CDR3 is 13 amino acids. CDR3 nucleotide sequence: TGTGCCAGCGCAGGGGGCACTAATGAAAAACTGTTTTTT. Amino acids: CASAGGTNEKLFF. Full variable domain (missing parts from reference TRBV5-4 and TRBJ1-4): ETGVTQSPTHLIKTRGQQVTLRCSSQSGHNTVSWYQQALGQGPQFIFQYYREEENGRGNFPPRFSGLQFPNYSSELNVNALELDDSALYLCASAGGTNEKLFFGSGTQLSVL.

CDR3 region: CASSLGGPTNTEAFF. In DNA form, the CDR3 reads TGTGCCAGCAGCTTAGGGGGACCGACGAACACTGAAGCTTTCTTT. This chain connects TRBV11-3 to TRBJ1-1, with D tentatively TRBD1 (5 bases). Trimming cost V 1 base and J 1 base, with 10 bases left between them. From germline, CDR1 is SGHNT and CDR2 YENEEA. The length of the CDR3 is 15 residues.

This sequence joins TRBV4-1 and TRBJ2-7; 9 bases map to TRBD1. V was clipped by 0 bases and J by 4 bases; unmatched bases: 4. The CDR3 contains 15 residues. Germline-derived CDR1 and CDR2 are MGHRA and YSYEKL. The CDR3 DNA reads TGCGCCAGCAGCCAAGAGTCGACAGGGGGGTACGAGCAGTACTTC. This gives the protein CASSQESTGGYEQYF.

The V call is TRBV20-1, the J call TRBJ1-2, with TRBD1 as a possible D gene (6 bases). In germline, CDR1 is DFQATT, CDR2 SNEGSKA (reference sequence). The CDR3 has 11 residues. V was shortened by 5 bases and J by 3 bases, with 7 bases between the two germline ends. CDR3 sequence (DNA): TGCAGTGCTCGGACAGACTATGGCTACACCTTC. This gives the protein CSARTDYGYTF.

V usage is TRBV5-1 and J usage is TRBJ2-2, with TRBD2 matching 8 bases. CDR1 SGHRS and CDR2 YFSETQ come from the germline V gene. The CDR3 has 14 amino acids. In DNA form, the CDR3 reads TGCGCGTCATCACCCGGGAGGGCCGACGGGGAGCTGTTTTTT. This translates into CASSPGRADGELFF.

This clone was seen more than once but under ten times. The rearrangement joins TRBV6-5 to TRBJ1-2, with TRBD1 matching 7 bases. Germline V gene lookup returns CDR1 MNHEY and CDR2 SVGAGI. The CDR3 sequence is 15 residues long. J lost 5 bases, V lost 5 bases, and 11 bases had no gene match. The CDR3 loop is CASSNRGQILYGYTF. CDR3 bases: TGTGCCAGCAGTAACCGGGGACAGATCCTTTATGGCTACACCTTC.

J is TRBJ1-2 and V is TRBV4-2; 9 bases are a match to TRBD1. Germline trimming cut 2 bases from V and 2 bases from J; bases unmatched to any gene: 3. Germline V lookup: CDR1 LGHNA, CDR2 YNFKEQ. The CDR3 totals 15 residues. Written as DNA, the CDR3 is TGTGCCAGCAGCCAACCCGGGACAGGGAACTATGGCTACACCTTC. Protein sequence: CASSQPGTGNYGYTF.

The CDR3 protein is CASSNYSNQPQHF. CDR3 coding DNA: TGTGCCAGCAGTAATTATAGCAATCAGCCCCAGCATTTT. This sequence joins TRBV6-4 and TRBJ1-5, with unresolved D. V was shortened by 5 bases and J by 0 bases, with 5 bases between the two germline ends. The CDR3 totals 13 residues. Germline V gene data show CDR1 as MRHNA and CDR2 as SNTAGT.